This TCR beta chain was sequenced for a study of graft-versus-host responses after intestinal transplantation. Study at large: The transplants performed in recipients were multivisceral, liver-intestinal, or isolated intestinal. Study outcomes and limitations: Some patients had graft-donor T cell macrochimerism, and their allografts showed high graft-versus-host to host-versus-graft clonal ratios. GvH clones detected in recipient marrow included some appearing first in ileum or blood.

Generated by immunoSEQ multiplex PCR, the TCRdb table keeps only in-frame clones and is missing some. The data contain 43,000 or so clones, 85% to 95% of them singletons. V dropped 1 base and J dropped 7; count of bases not matched to a gene: 12. The CDR3 has 17 amino acids. Per the germline V gene, CDR1 is SGDLS and CDR2 is YYNGEE. Worth noting for this clone: Its cognate antigen is unknown.

Sequences were derived from PBMCs, sampled around 800 days after a first intestinal transplant, on the day of a second. This chain uses TRBV9 with TRBJ2-3, with 10 positions matching TRBD1. The origin of this receptor is a human patient who received an intestinal transplant, so some T cells may come from the graft donor. The CDR3 sequence is CASSVFLGQGETNTQYF. The CDR3 DNA reads as TGTGCCAGCAGCGTATTTTTAGGACAGGGGGAAACGAATACGCAGTATTTT. The complete variable domain, with remaining parts taken from reference TRBV9 and TRBJ2-3, reads DSGVTQTPKHLITATGQRVTLRCSPRSGDLSVYWYQQSLDQGLQFLIQYYNGEERAKGNILERFSAQQFPDLHSELNLSSLELGDSALYFCASSVFLGQGETNTQYFGPGTRLTVL.